This record covers a single T cell receptor beta chain. The protocol was immunoSEQ multiplex PCR, while the TCRdb copy is restricted to in-frame clones and leaves out a portion. The top ten hold about 0.2% of the sample, which has tens of thousands of clones, 95% to 97% seen once. The record originates from a study of technical replicates of blood from a handful of donors. Germline lookup yields CDR1 SGDLS and CDR2 YYNGEE. This CDR3 is 16 amino acids long. V was pared by 3 bases and J by 5 bases, with 11 bases of the junction left unmatched. Sequencing input: T cells isolated from PBMCs. This sequence originates from a human donor in good health. The rearrangement uses TRBV9 and TRBJ2-7; 10 bases are a match to TRBD2. The CDR3 protein is CASSAHSGTSADEQYF. The CDR3 bases are TGTGCCAGCAGCGCGCATTCCGGGACTAGCGCAGACGAGCAGTACTTC.